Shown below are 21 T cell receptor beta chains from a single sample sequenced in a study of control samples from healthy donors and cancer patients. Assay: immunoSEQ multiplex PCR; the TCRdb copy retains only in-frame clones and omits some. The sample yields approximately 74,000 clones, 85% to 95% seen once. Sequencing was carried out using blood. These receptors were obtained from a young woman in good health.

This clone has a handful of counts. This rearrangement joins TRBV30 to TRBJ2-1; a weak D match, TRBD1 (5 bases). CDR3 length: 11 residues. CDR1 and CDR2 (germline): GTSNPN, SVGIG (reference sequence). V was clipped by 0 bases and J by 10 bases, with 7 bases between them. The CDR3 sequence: CAWSVHREQFF. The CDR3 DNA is TGTGCCTGGAGTGTACACAGGGAGCAGTTCTTC.

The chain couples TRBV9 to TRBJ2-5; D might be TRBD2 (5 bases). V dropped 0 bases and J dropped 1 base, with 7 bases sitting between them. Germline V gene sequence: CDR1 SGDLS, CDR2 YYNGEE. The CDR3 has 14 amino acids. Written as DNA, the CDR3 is TGTGCCAGCAGCGTAGGAGGGCCCCAAGAGACCCAGTACTTC. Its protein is CASSVGGPQETQYF.

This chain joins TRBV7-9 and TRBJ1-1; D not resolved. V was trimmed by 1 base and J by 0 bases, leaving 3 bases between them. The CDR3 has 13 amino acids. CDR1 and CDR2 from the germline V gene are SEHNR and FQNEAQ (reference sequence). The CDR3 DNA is TGTGCCAGCAGCTTAGGAATGAACACTGAAGCTTTCTTT. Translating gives CASSLGMNTEAFF.

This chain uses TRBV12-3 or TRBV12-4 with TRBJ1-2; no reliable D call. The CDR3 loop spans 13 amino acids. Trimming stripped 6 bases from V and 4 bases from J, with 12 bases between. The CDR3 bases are TGTGCCAGCAGAAAGGAGGGCCCCTATGGCTACACCTTC. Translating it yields CASRKEGPYGYTF.

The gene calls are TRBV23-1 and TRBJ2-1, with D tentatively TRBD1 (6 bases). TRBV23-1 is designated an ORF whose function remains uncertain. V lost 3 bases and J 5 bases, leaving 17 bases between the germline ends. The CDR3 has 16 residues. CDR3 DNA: TGCGCCAGCAGTCACTCAGGGGCCCTACTTAACAATGAGCAGTTCTTC. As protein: CASSHSGALLNNEQFF.

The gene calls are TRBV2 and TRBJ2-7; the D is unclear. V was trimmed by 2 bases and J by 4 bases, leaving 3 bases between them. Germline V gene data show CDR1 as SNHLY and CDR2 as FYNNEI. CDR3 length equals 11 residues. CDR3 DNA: TGTGCCAGCAGTGAACTGTACGAGCAGTACTTC. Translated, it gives CASSELYEQYF. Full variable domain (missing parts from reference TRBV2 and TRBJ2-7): EPEVTQTPSHQVTQMGQEVILRCVPISNHLYFYWYRQILGQKVEFLVSFYNNEISEKSEIFDDQFSVERPDGSNFTLKIRSTKLEDSAMYFCASSELYEQYFGPGTRLTVT.

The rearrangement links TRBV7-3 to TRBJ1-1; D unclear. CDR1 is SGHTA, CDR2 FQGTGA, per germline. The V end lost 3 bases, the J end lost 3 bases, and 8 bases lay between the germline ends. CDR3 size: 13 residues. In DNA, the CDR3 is TGTGCCAGCAGCTTCACAGTAGACACTGAAGCTTTCTTT. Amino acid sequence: CASSFTVDTEAFF.

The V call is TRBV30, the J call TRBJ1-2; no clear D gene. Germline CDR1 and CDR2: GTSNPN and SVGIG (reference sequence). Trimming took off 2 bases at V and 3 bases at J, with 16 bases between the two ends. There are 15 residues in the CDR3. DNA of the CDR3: TGTGCCTGGAGTCAGTCGGGCAGTGACTACTATGGCTACACCTTC. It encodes CAWSQSGSDYYGYTF. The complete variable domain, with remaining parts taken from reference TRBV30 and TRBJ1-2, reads SQTIHQWPATLVQPVGSPLSLECTVEGTSNPNLYWYRQAAGRGLQLLFYSVGIGQISSEVPQNLSASRPQDRQFILSSKKLLLSDSGFYLCAWSQSGSDYYGYTFGSGTRLTVV.

The CDR3 DNA follows: TGTGCCAGCAGCCCATCTAGCGTACCCTACGAGCAGTACTTC. It encodes CASSPSSVPYEQYF. V usage is TRBV9 and J usage is TRBJ2-7; maybe TRBD2 (6 bases). Germline loops: CDR1 SGDLS, CDR2 YYNGEE. The length of the CDR3 is 14 residues. The V end was cut by 4 bases, the J end by 2 bases, with 13 bases between.

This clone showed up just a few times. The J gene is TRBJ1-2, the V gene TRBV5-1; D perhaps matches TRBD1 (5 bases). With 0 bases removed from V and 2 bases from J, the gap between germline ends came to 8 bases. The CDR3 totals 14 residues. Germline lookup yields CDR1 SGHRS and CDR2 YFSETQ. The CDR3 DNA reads TGCGCCAGCAGCTTGGGGGGCGAAAACTATGGCTACACCTTC. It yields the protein CASSLGGENYGYTF.

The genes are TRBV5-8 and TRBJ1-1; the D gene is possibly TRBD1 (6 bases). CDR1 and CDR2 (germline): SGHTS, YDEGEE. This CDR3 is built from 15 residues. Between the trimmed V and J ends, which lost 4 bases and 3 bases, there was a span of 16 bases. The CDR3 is CASSTLQGPYTEAFF. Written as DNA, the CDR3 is TGTGCCAGCAGCACCCTACAGGGACCCTACACTGAAGCTTTCTTT. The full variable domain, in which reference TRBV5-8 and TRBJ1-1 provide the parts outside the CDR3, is EAGVTQSPTHLIKTRGQQATLRCSPISGHTSVYWYQQALGLGLQFLLWYDEGEERNRGNFPPRFSGRQFPNYSSELNVNALELEDSALYLCASSTLQGPYTEAFFGQGTRLTVV.

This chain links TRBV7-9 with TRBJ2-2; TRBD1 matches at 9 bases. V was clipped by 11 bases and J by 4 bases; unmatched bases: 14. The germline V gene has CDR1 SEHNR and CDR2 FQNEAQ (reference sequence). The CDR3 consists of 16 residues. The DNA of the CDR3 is TGTGCCCTCAGCTTCGGGACAGGGTACGGCACCGGGGAGCTGTTTTTT. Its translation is CALSFGTGYGTGELFF. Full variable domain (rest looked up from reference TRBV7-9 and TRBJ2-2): DTGVSQNPRHKITKRGQNVTFRCDPISEHNRLYWYRQTLGQGPEFLTYFQNEAQLEKSRLLSDRFSAERPKGSFSTLEIQRTEQGDSAMYLCALSFGTGYGTGELFFGEGSRLTVL.

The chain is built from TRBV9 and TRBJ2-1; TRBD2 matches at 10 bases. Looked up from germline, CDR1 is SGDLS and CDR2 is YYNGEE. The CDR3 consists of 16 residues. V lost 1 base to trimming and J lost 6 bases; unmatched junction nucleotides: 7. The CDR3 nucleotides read TGTGCCAGCAGCGTAAATAGCGGGGGGTTCGGCAATGAGCAGTTCTTC. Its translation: CASSVNSGGFGNEQFF.

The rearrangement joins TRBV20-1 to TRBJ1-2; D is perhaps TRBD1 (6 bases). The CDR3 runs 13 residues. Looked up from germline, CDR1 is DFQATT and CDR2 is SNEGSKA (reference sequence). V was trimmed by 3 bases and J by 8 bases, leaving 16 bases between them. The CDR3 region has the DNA TGCAGTGCTAGTTTGAGGCCAGGGGACGGCTACACCTTC. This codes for CSASLRPGDGYTF.

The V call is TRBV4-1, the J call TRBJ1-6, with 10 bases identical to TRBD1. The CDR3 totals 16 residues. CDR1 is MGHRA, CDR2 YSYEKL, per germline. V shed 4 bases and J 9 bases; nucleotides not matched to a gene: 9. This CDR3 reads CASSRGQGMSGSPLHF. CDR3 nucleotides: TGCGCCAGCAGCCGGGGACAGGGGATGTCCGGTTCACCCCTCCACTTT.

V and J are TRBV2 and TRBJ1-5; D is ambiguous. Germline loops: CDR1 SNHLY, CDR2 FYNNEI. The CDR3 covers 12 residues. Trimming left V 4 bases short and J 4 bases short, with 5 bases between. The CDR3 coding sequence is TGTGCCAGCAGTGCACCGAATCAGCCCCAGCATTTT. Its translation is CASSAPNQPQHF.

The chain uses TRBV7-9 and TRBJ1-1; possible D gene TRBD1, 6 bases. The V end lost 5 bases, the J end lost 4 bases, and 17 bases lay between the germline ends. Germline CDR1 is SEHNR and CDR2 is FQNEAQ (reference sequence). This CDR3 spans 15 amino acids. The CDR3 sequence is CASSTIGGFGTEAFF. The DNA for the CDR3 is TGTGCCAGCAGCACTATAGGGGGGTTTGGCACTGAAGCTTTCTTT. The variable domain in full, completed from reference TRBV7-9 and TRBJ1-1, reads DTGVSQNPRHKITKRGQNVTFRCDPISEHNRLYWYRQTLGQGPEFLTYFQNEAQLEKSRLLSDRFSAERPKGSFSTLEIQRTEQGDSAMYLCASSTIGGFGTEAFFGQGTRLTVV.

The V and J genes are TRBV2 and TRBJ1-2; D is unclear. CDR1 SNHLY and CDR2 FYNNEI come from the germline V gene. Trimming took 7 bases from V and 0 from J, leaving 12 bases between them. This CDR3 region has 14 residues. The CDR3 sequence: CASTPLTSNYGYTF. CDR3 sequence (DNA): TGTGCCAGCACTCCCCTAACATCTAACTATGGCTACACCTTC.

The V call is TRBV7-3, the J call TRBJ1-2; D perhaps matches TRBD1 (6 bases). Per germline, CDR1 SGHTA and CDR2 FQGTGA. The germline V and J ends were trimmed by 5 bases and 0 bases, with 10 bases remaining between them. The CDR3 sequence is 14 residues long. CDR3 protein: CASSPGHTNYGYTF. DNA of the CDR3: TGTGCCAGCAGCCCGGGACATACTAACTATGGCTACACCTTC.

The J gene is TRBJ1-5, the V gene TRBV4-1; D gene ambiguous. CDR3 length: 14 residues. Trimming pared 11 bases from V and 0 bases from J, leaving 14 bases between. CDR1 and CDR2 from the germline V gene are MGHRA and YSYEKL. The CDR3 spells CAALKGYSNQPQHF. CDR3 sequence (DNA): TGCGCCGCCTTAAAGGGATATAGCAATCAGCCCCAGCATTTT.

The CDR3 DNA reads as TGTGCCAGCAGCCAAGGCCTCGTTGGGCCCCAGCATTTT. Protein: CASSQGLVGPQHF. The chain is built from TRBV3-1 (or the pseudogene TRBV3-2) and TRBJ1-5; D remains ambiguous. Between the trimmed V and J ends, which lost 1 base and 9 bases, there was a span of 10 bases. CDR1 is LGHDT, CDR2 YNNKEL, per germline (reference sequence). The CDR3 extends over 13 amino acids.